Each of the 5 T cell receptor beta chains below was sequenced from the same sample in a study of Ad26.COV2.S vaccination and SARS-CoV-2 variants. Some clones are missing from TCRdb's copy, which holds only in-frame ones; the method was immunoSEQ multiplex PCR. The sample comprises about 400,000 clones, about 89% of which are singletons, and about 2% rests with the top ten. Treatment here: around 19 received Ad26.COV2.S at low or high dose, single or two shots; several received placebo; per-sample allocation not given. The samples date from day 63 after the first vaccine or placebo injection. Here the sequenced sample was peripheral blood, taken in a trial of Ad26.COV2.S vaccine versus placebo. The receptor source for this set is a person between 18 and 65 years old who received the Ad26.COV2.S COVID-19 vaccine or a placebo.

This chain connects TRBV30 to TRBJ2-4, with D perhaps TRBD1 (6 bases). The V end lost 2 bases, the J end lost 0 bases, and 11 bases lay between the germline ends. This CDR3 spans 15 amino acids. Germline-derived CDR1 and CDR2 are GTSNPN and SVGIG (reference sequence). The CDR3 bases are TGTGCCTGGAGTTCTACAGGGTTAGCCAAAAACATTCAGTACTTC. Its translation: CAWSSTGLAKNIQYF.

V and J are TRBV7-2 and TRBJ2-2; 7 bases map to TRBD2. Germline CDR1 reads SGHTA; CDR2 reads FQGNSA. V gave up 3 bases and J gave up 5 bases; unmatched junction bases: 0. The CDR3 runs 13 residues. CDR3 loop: CASSLGGTGELFF. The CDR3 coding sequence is TGTGCCAGCAGCTTGGGGGGGACCGGGGAGCTGTTTTTT.

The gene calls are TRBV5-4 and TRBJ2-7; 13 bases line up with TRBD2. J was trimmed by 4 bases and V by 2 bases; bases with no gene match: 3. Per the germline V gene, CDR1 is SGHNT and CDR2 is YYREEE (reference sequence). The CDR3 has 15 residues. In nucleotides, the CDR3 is TGTGCCAGCAGCTTTGAGACTAGCGGGAGGTACGAGCAGTACTTC. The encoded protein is CASSFETSGRYEQYF.

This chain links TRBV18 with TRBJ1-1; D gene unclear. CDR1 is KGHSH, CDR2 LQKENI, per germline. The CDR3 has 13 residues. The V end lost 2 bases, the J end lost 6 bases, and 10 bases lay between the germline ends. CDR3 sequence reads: CASSPNAVAEAFF. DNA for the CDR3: TGTGCCAGCTCACCAAACGCGGTCGCTGAAGCTTTCTTT.

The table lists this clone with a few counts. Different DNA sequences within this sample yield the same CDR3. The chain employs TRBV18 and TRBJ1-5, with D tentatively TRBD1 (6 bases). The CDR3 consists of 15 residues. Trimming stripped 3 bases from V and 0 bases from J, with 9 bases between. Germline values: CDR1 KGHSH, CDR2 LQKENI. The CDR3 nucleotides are TGTGCCAGCTCACCTTCACAGGGTAGCAATCAGCCCCAGCATTTT. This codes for CASSPSQGSNQPQHF. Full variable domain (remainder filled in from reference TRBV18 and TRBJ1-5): NAGVMQNPRHLVRRRGQEARLRCSPMKGHSHVYWYRQLPEEGLKFMVYLQKENIIDESGMPKERFSAEFPKEGPSILRIQQVVRGDSAAYFCASSPSQGSNQPQHFGDGTRLSIL.